The rows below give T cell receptor beta chains drawn from one sample of a study of blood T cell repertoires in COVID-19. Sequenced by immunoSEQ multiplex PCR; TCRdb stores in-frame clones only, minus some. Here the sample spans 15,000 to 20,000 clones, roughly 91% being singletons. The material sequenced was peripheral blood. All receptors derive from a human donor in a cohort sampled during active COVID-19. Both conserved end residues are part of each CDR3. Fields, in order: V gene, J gene, D gene, CDR3 protein, CDR3 DNA. The D gene is left open where the match is weak.

TRBV7-2,TRBJ1-1,NA,CASSTGRVHTEAFF,TGTGCCAGCAGTACAGGGAGAGTTCACACTGAAGCTTTCTTT
TRBV2,TRBJ2-5,NA,CASSGLLAGRTQETQYF,TGTGCCAGCAGTGGTTTGTTGGCGGGCCGGACCCAAGAGACCCAGTACTTC
TRBV3-1/TRBV3-2,TRBJ1-2,TRBD1,CASSPSTTFDRAHYGYTF,TGTGCCAGCAGCCCCTCGACTACCTTTGACAGGGCTCACTATGGCTACACCTTC
TRBV7-9,TRBJ2-1,NA,CASSSRDQLAQFF,TGTGCCAGCAGCTCCCGGGATCAACTGGCGCAGTTCTTC
TRBV6-5,TRBJ1-2,TRBD1,CASSTGPYNYGYTF,TGTGCCAGTTCGACAGGGCCATACAACTATGGCTACACCTTC
TRBV5-6,TRBJ2-1,NA,CASSPLTREQFF,TGTGCCAGCAGCCCCTTGACTCGTGAGCAGTTCTTC
TRBV11-2,TRBJ1-3,NA,CASSQRGQYATISGNTIYF,TGTGCCAGCAGCCAAAGGGGTCAGTACGCCACCATCTCTGGAAACACCATATATTTT
TRBV3-1/TRBV3-2,TRBJ2-1,TRBD2,CASSQGLAGAYNEQFF,TGTGCCAGCAGCCAAGGACTAGCGGGAGCCTACAATGAGCAGTTCTTC
TRBV28,TRBJ2-7,TRBD1,CASSPGTGGFEQYF,TGTGCCAGCAGTCCCGGGACAGGGGGCTTCGAGCAGTACTTC
TRBV12-5,TRBJ1-2,TRBD1,CASGPRTGDYGYTF,TGTGCTAGTGGTCCAAGGACAGGGGACTATGGCTACACCTTC
TRBV7-3,TRBJ1-2,NA,CASSPSGEGGIYGYTF,TGTGCCAGCAGCCCATCCGGGGAGGGGGGAATCTATGGCTACACCTTC